The 4 T cell receptor beta chains below come from one sample, sequenced in a study of T cell changes during pregnancy in multiple sclerosis (dated by TCRdb to about 2019). Libraries came from the immunoSEQ multiplex PCR assay. This is the immuneACCESS table as TCRdb keeps it, with only in-frame sequences that have V and J called. A part of the clones is gone; compared with another copy, unresolved V genes explain less than half, and the rest is unexplained. This sample gives under 30,000 clones in total; 80% to 90% of them show up just once. The ten largest account for 6.9% of the sample. Sample: CD8+ T cells from peripheral blood mononuclear cells, taken in the second trimester of pregnancy. These receptors were collected from a female donor with multiple sclerosis, enrolled in a pregnancy study.

The rearrangement uses TRBV19 and TRBJ2-6; 7 nucleotides line up with TRBD2. Germline V CDR1 and CDR2: LNHDA, SQIVND (reference sequence). This CDR3 has 16 residues. The junction had 4 bases not matched to a gene; V was cut back by 5 bases and J by 0 bases. The CDR3 coding sequence is TGTGCCAGTAGTTTCGGGGAGGGCTCTGGGGCCAACGTCCTGACTTTC. It encodes CASSFGEGSGANVLTF.

The chain combines TRBV7-9 with TRBJ1-1; D is unclear. Germline V gene sequence: CDR1 SEHNR, CDR2 FQNEAQ (reference sequence). The V and J ends lost 5 bases and 1 base respectively, with 8 bases between them. The CDR3 length is 13 residues. CDR3 amino acids: CASSISGNTEAFF. The CDR3 DNA sequence: TGTGCCAGCAGCATCTCCGGGAACACTGAAGCTTTCTTT.

The V gene is TRBV6-1, the J gene TRBJ1-2; 10 nucleotides align to TRBD1. The CDR3 sequence is 15 residues long. The junction had 10 bases not matched to a gene; V was cut back by 6 bases and J by 6 bases. Germline CDR1 reads MNHNS; CDR2 reads SASEGT. The CDR3 protein is CASSDRGLGFDGYTF. The DNA for the CDR3 is TGTGCCAGCAGCGACAGGGGGCTGGGATTTGATGGCTACACCTTC.

In its sample, this clone was seen a few times. V usage is TRBV4-2 and J usage is TRBJ2-7; the D gene is possibly TRBD2 (6 bases). Trimming removed 3 bases at V and 0 bases at J, with 12 bases between. The CDR3 has 15 amino acids. CDR1 is LGHNA and CDR2 is YNFKEQ in the germline V gene. For the CDR3, the DNA is TGTGCCAGCAGCCAGGTGCGGGACGGCTCCTACGAGCAGTACTTC. This sequence encodes CASSQVRDGSYEQYF.